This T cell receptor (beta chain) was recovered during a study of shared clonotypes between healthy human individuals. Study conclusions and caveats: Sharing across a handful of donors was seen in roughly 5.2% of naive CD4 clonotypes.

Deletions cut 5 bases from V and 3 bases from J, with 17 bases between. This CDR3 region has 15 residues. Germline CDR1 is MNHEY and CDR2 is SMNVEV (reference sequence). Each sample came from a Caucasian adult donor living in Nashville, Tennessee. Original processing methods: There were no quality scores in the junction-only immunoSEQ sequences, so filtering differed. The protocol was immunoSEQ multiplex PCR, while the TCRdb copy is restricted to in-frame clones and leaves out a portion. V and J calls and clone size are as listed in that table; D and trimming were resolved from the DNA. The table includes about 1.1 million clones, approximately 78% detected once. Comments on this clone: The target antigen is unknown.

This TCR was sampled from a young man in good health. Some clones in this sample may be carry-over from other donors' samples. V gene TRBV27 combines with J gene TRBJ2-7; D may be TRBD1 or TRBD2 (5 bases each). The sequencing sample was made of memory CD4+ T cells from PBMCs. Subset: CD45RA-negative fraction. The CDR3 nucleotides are TGTGCCAGCAGTGCCGCAGGGATAGGAGGCTACGAGCAGTACTTC. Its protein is CASSAAGIGGYEQYF.